This TCR beta chain was retrieved from a study of human thymus T cells. General study points: Related research found strongly overlapping thymic repertoires in unrelated individuals. Both thymic and peripheral blood repertoires showed apparently biased V and J usage.

Points on this clone: Its cognate antigen is unknown.

Method: immunoSEQ multiplex PCR; TCRdb's copy keeps in-frame clones and lacks some. This repertoire shows fewer than 85,000 clones, 90% to 95% found once; its top ten account for 0.03% to 0.035%. Thymus pieces cut out during corrective heart surgery were the tissue that was used. The people who donated were healthy Finnish babies having corrective surgery for congenital heart defects. Germline CDR1 reads MGHRA; CDR2 reads YSYEKL. The CDR3 length is 17 residues. V was pared by 0 bases and J by 4 bases, with 18 bases between. Sequenced: thymus tissue. V is TRBV4-1 and J is TRBJ2-5; either TRBD1 or TRBD2 may fit D (6 bases each). The clonotype was recovered from a girl younger than two with a congenital heart defect but otherwise immunologically healthy. The CDR3 DNA is TGCGCCAGCAGCCAAGAGATTGGGGGGCCACGAGGAGAGACCCAGTACTTC. As protein: CASSQEIGGPRGETQYF.